These T cell receptor beta chains were read from a single sample in a study of tumor-infiltrating lymphocytes in localized non-small cell lung cancer. The protocol was immunoSEQ multiplex PCR, while the TCRdb copy is restricted to in-frame clones and leaves out a portion. The sample consists of roughly 15,000 clones, 68% of them appearing once. What was sequenced was uninvolved lung tissue not adjacent to the tumor. These receptors all come from a human donor with non-small cell lung cancer. The CDR3 runs from the conserved cysteine through the conserved F or W. Size is omitted from some rows. Given values are once, few, many or a class for expanded clones.

V: TRBV9
size: .
CDR3: CASSVDPGAYEQYF

V: TRBV6-5
size: once
CDR3: CASRAGTASNQPQHF

V: TRBV30
size: .
CDR3: CACTTGQGGSREQYF

V: TRBV27
size: .
CDR3: CASSFGDSYNEQFF

V: TRBV28
size: once
CDR3: CASSLLRGKQYF

V: TRBV2
size: .
CDR3: CASRLMPGAAGQPQHF

V: TRBV19
size: .
CDR3: CATQKQGVGDTQYF

V: TRBV7-3
size: .
CDR3: CASSFGTDTQYF

V: TRBV6-5
size: few
CDR3: CASSYSFTGGGYTF

V: TRBV2
size: .
CDR3: CASSDSAARFEQYF

V: TRBV7-2
size: .
CDR3: CASSSLTEDTQYF

V: TRBV29-1
size: .
CDR3: CSGIPGTSGGYNEQFF

V: TRBV7-3
size: few
CDR3: CASSPYGGANNEQYF

V: TRBV6-1
size: .
CDR3: CASSPRTEGYTF

V: TRBV27
size: few
CDR3: CASRAHRYNEQFF

V: TRBV6-5
size: .
CDR3: CASRPTEPYGYTF

V: TRBV29-1
size: .
CDR3: CSVRTGDQPQHF

V: TRBV7-9
size: .
CDR3: CASSPLDRYDTEAFF

V: TRBV7-2
size: few
CDR3: CAGGQAAYNSPLHF

V: TRBV11-1
size: .
CDR3: CASSLVRSVFQRGELFF

V: TRBV4-2
size: once
CDR3: CASSQVGLADTGELFF

V: TRBV5-4
size: .
CDR3: CASTPLAGGQDTQYF

V: TRBV11-2
size: .
CDR3: CASSLERVGYEQYF

V: TRBV28
size: .
CDR3: CASSLRGSVSYEQYF

V: TRBV7-2
size: .
CDR3: CASSSWDSDSYEQYF

V: TRBV9
size: .
CDR3: CASSPRTGGFTDTQYF

V: TRBV11-2
size: few
CDR3: CASSLENYGYTF

V: TRBV12-5
size: .
CDR3: CASGFSNTEAFF

V: TRBV4-3
size: .
CDR3: CASSQDVAGALYNEQFF

V: TRBV10-3
size: .
CDR3: CAISESRGSNMNTEAFF

V: TRBV6-5
size: .
CDR3: CASSASFTGNQPQHF

V: TRBV19
size: .
CDR3: CASSPGTAPPYGYTF

V: TRBV29-1
size: few
CDR3: CSVGPRTQYF

V: TRBV7-9
size: once
CDR3: CASSLATSGRYNEQFF

V: TRBV7-2
size: .
CDR3: CASSLDRNTEAFF

V: TRBV28
size: .
CDR3: CASRTGGGYYGYTF

V: TRBV4-1
size: .
CDR3: CASSQVNTLNQPQHF

V: TRBV5-1
size: .
CDR3: CASSDGQGWAYEQYF

V: TRBV7-7
size: .
CDR3: CASSAGPRGANEQFF

V: TRBV30
size: .
CDR3: CAWRAFWGTDTQYF

V: TRBV18
size: .
CDR3: CASSPQGADGNTIYF

V: TRBV27
size: few
CDR3: CASQTWLVGAYNEQFF

V: TRBV7-2
size: once
CDR3: CASSPDGTYGYTF

V: TRBV29-1
size: .
CDR3: CSVGTGEETQYF

V: TRBV5-1
size: medium-sized
CDR3: CASSPGSYNEQFF